A single sample gave rise to the 3 T cell receptor beta chains below, sequenced in a study of blood T cell repertoires in COVID-19 (dated by TCRdb to the early 2020s). The library was built by means of the immunoSEQ multiplex PCR assay. As stored in TCRdb, this immuneACCESS dataset retains in-frame rearrangements with V and J assigned. A fraction of the clones does not appear; measured against another copy, unresolved V genes explain less than half of the discrepancy, and the remainder lacks a known reason. The sample has more than 250,000 clones on record, 70% to 90% of them singletons. The ten largest clones capture roughly 2% of the sample. Sequenced material: PBMCs or T cells enriched from blood (not recorded which). These receptors were obtained from a man aged 25 to 40 who had recovered from COVID-19.

This chain uses TRBV19 with TRBJ2-1, with 12 bases lining up with TRBD2. Germline CDR1 reads LNHDA; CDR2 reads SQIVND (reference sequence). This CDR3 has 17 amino acids. With 0 bases clipped from V and 6 bases from J, the junction kept 6 bases outside the gene matches. CDR3 loop: CASSIDRASGGANEQFF. The CDR3 DNA is TGTGCCAGTAGTATAGATCGGGCTAGCGGGGGGGCCAATGAGCAGTTCTTC.

This rearrangement joins TRBV6-1 to TRBJ2-5; 8 bases map to TRBD2. Trimming at V came to 2 bases and at J to 4 bases, leaving 6 bases not matched to a gene. The CDR3 is 15 residues long. Germline V gene data show CDR1 as MNHNS and CDR2 as SASEGT. The CDR3 sequence is CASSELRGGVETQYF. The CDR3 nucleotides read TGTGCCAGCAGTGAACTTCGGGGGGGCGTAGAGACCCAGTACTTC.

A remark on this clone: At one of its ends the junction is not consistent with the germline gene, which may arise from a read error. This chain uses TRBV19 with TRBJ2-1; a possible D gene is TRBD1 (6 bases). The CDR3 covers 13 residues. The germline CDR1 and CDR2 sequences are LNHDA and SQIVND (reference sequence). As DNA, the CDR3 is TGTGCCAGTAGGATAGACAGGCGAAGTGAGCAGTTCTTC. Translating gives CASRIDRRSEQFF.